This entry features one TCR beta chain sequence. Measured with immunoSEQ multiplex PCR; TCRdb has only the in-frame clones, and not every one. This table has fewer than 20,000 clones, about 81% appearing once. Trimming at V came to 9 bases and at J to 4 bases, leaving 9 bases not matched to a gene. The CDR3 sequence is 14 residues long. Germline V gene sequence: CDR1 MRHNA, CDR2 SNTAGT. This specimen belongs to a study of ipilimumab plus nivolumab after autologous stem cell transplantation. Study as a whole: Typical patient got 5 or 6 ipilimumab doses and about eight nivolumab doses (median).

This rearrangement joins TRBV6-4 to TRBJ1-5; 7 nucleotides line up with TRBD1. The TCR originated in a male donor with diffuse large B-cell lymphoma. Specimen: PBMCs, collected in a trial of ipilimumab plus nivolumab as post-transplant consolidation. In DNA form, the CDR3 reads TGTGCCAGAATTTACAGGGGACTAAATCAGCCCCAGCATTTT. Encoded protein: CARIYRGLNQPQHF.